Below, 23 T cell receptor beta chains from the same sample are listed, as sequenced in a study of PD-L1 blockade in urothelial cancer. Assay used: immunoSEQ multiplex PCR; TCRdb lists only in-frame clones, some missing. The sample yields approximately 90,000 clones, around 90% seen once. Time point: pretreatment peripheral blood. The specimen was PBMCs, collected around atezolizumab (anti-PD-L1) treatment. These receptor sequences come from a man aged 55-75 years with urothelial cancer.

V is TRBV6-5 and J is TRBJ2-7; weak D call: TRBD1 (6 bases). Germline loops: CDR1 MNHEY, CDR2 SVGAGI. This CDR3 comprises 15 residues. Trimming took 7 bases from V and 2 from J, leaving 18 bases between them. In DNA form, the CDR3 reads TGTGCCAGCAAAAAAATTGGCAGGGGAGCCTACGAGCAGTACTTC. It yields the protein CASKKIGRGAYEQYF.

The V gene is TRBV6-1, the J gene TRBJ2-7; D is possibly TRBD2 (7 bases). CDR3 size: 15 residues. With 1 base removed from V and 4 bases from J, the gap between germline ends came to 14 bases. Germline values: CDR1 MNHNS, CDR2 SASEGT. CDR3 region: CASSEGGGPTYEQYF. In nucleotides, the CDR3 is TGTGCCAGCAGTGAAGGGGGGGGGCCTACGTACGAGCAGTACTTC.

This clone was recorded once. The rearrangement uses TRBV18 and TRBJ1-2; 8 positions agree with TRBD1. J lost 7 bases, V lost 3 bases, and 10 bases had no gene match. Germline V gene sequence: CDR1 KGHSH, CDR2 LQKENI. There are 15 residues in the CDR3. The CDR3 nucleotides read TGTGCCAGCTCACCCTCCCAGGACAGGGAGGGTGGCTACACCTTC. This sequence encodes CASSPSQDREGGYTF.

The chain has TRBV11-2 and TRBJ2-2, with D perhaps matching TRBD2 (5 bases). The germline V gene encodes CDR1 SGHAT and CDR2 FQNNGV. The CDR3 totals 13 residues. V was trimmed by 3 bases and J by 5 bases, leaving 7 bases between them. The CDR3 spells CASSLEVTGELFF. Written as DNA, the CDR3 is TGTGCCAGCAGCTTGGAGGTGACCGGGGAGCTGTTTTTT. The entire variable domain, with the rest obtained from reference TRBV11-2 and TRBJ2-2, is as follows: EAGVAQSPRYKIIEKRQSVAFWCNPISGHATLYWYQQILGQGPKLLIQFQNNGVVDDSQLPKDRFSAERLKGVDSTLKIQPAKLEDSAVYLCASSLEVTGELFFGEGSRLTVL.

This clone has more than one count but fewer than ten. CDR3 bases: TGTGCCAGCAGCCTTGGTACAGGGGGTGGCTACACCTTC. This translates into CASSLGTGGGYTF. The chain joins TRBV7-3 to TRBJ1-2, with 8 bases matching TRBD1. V was pared by 5 bases and J by 7 bases, with 6 bases of the junction left unmatched. This CDR3 is 13 amino acids long. Germline lookup yields CDR1 SGHTA and CDR2 FQGTGA.

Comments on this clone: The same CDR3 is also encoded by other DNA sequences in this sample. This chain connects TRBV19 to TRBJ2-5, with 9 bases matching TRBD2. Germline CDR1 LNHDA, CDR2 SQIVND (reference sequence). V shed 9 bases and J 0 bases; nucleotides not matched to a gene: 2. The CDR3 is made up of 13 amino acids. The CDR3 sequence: CASRLADQETQYF. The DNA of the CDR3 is TGTGCCAGCCGACTAGCGGACCAAGAGACCCAGTACTTC.

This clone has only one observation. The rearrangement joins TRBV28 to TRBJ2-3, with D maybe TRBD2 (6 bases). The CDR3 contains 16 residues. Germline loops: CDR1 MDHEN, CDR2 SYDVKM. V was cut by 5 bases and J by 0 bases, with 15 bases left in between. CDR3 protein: CASSPPGLLSTDTQYF. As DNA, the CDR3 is TGTGCCAGCAGTCCCCCGGGACTCCTTAGCACAGATACGCAGTATTTT.

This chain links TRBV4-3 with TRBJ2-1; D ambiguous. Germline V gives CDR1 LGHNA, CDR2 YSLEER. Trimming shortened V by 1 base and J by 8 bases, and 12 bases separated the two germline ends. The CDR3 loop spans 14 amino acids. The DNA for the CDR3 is TGCGCCAGCAGCCAAGTAACCTCCCGGGATGAGCAGTTCTTC. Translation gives CASSQVTSRDEQFF.

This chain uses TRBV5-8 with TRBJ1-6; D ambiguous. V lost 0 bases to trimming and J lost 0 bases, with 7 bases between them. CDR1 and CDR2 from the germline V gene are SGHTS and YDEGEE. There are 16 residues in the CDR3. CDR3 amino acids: CASSLDSSSYNSPLHF. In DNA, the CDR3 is TGTGCCAGCAGCTTGGACAGTAGCTCCTATAATTCACCCCTCCACTTT.

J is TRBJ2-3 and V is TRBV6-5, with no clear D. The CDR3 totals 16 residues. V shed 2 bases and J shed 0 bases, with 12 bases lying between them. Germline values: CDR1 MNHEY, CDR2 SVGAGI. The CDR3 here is CASSYHRRTSTDTQYF. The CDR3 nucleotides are TGTGCCAGCAGTTACCACCGGAGAACGAGCACAGATACGCAGTATTTT.

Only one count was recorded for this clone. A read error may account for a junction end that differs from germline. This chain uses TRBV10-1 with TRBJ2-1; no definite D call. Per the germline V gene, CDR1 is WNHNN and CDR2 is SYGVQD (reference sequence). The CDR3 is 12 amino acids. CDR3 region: CVSSQALNEQFF. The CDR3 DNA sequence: TGCGTCAGCAGCCAAGCATTGAATGAGCAGTTCTTC.

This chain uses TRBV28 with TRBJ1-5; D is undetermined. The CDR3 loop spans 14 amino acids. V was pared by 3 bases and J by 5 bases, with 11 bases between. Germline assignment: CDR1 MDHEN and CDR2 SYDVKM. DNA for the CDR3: TGTGCCAGCAGTTTGTGGCAGAGCGATCAGCCCCAGCATTTT. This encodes CASSLWQSDQPQHF. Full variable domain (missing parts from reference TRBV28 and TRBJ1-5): DVKVTQSSRYLVKRTGEKVFLECVQDMDHENMFWYRQDPGLGLRLIYFSYDVKMKEKGDIPEGYSVSREKKERFSLILESASTNQTSMYLCASSLWQSDQPQHFGDGTRLSIL.

The CDR3 DNA follows: TGTGCCATCAGTGATAGGGACAGTCAGAACACTGAAGCTTTCTTT. Translation: CAISDRDSQNTEAFF. The gene calls are TRBV10-3 and TRBJ1-1; 7 bases match TRBD1. Germline CDR1 ENHRY, CDR2 SYGVKD. This CDR3 is built from 15 residues. V lost 3 bases to trimming and J lost 1 base; unmatched junction nucleotides: 5.

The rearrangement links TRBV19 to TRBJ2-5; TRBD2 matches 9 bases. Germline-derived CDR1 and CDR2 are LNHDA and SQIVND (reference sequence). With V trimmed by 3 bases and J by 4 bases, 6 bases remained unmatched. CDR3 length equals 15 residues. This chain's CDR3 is CASSIKRGASETQYF. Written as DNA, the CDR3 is TGTGCCAGTAGTATTAAGCGGGGGGCCTCAGAGACCCAGTACTTC.

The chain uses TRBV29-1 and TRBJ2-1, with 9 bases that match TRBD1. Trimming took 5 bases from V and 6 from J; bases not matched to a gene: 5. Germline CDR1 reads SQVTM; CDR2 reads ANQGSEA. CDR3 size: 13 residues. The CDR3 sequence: CSVRTGDFNEQFF. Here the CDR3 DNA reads TGCAGCGTTCGGACAGGGGACTTCAATGAGCAGTTCTTC.

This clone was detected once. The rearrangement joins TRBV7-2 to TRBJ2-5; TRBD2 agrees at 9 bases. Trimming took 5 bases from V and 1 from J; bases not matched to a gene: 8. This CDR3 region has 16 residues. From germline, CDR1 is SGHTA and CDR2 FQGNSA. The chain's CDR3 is CASSPSSGGLQETQYF. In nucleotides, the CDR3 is TGTGCCAGCAGCCCTTCGAGCGGGGGGCTCCAAGAGACCCAGTACTTC.

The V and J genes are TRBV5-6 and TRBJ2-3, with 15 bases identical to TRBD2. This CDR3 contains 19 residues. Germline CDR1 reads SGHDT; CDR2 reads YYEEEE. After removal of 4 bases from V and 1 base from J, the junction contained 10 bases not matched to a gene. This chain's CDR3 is CASSAAGLAGGMGTDTQYF. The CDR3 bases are TGTGCCAGCAGCGCGGCAGGACTAGCGGGGGGGATGGGCACAGATACGCAGTATTTT.

The CDR3 DNA sequence: TGCGCCAGCAGCCAAGCCCTGCAGGGGGGCTACGAGCAGTACTTC. Amino acids: CASSQALQGGYEQYF. This rearrangement joins TRBV4-3 to TRBJ2-7; D may be TRBD1 (7 bases). Germline CDR1 LGHNA, CDR2 YSLEER. The CDR3 loop spans 15 amino acids. V was cut by 1 base and J by 3 bases, with 13 bases left in between.

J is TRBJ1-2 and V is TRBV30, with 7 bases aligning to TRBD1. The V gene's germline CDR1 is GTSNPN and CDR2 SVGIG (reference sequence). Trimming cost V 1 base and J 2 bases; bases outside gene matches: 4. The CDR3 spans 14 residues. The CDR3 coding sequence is TGTGCCTGGAGTGAGGCGGGACAGAACTATGGCTACACCTTC. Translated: CAWSEAGQNYGYTF.

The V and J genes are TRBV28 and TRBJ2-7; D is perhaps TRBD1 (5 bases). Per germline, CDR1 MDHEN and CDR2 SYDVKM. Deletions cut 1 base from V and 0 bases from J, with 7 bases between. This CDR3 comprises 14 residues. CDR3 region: CASSLLGVSYEQYF. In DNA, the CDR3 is TGTGCCAGCAGTTTATTAGGGGTCTCCTACGAGCAGTACTTC.

CDR3 sequence reads: CASSIGRRQGSYNEQFF. As DNA, the CDR3 is TGTGCCAGTAGTATAGGTAGGCGGCAGGGGTCCTACAATGAGCAGTTCTTC. This rearrangement joins TRBV19 to TRBJ2-1; tentative D call: TRBD1 (6 bases). V was clipped by 1 base and J by 1 base, with 14 bases between them. Germline V CDR1 and CDR2: LNHDA, SQIVND (reference sequence). This CDR3 region has 17 residues.

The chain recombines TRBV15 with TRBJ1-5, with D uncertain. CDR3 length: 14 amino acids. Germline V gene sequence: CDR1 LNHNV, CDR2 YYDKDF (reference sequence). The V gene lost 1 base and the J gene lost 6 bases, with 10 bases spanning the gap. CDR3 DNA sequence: TGTGCCACCAGCAGAGCTGGAGGAGGTCAGCCCCAGCATTTT. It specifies CATSRAGGGQPQHF.

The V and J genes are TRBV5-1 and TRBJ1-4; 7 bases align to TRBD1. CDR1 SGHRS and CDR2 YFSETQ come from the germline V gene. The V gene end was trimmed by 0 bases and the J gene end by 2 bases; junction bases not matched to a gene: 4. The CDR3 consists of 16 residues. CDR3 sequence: CASSLGQGLTNEKLFF. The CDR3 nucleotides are TGCGCCAGCAGCTTGGGACAGGGTCTGACTAATGAAAAACTGTTTTTT.